Listed below are T cell receptor beta chains from one sample, sequenced in a study of T cells in Graves' hyperthyroidism and ophthalmopathy. TCRdb re-derived calls from the multiplex PCR reads in MiXCR, one entry per CDR3 protein. This table has approximately 870,000 distinct CDR3 sequences, about 38% appearing once. The sample consisted of blood. All receptors come from a man younger than 35 with Graves' hyperthyroidism. The CDR3 runs from the conserved cysteine through the conserved F or W. A D gene is named only where the DNA matches it firmly. Clone size is given for some rows only: seen once, a few or many times, or a class if the clone is expanded.

cdr3_length j_call v_call d_call clone_size cdr3_nt cdr3_aa
14 TRBJ1-5 TRBV9 . . TGTGCCAGCAGCGTTGGGTTGGGCGACCAGCCCCAGCATTTT CASSVGLGDQPQHF
15 TRBJ1-4 TRBV7-9 . many TGTGCCAGCAGCCTTATGATGGCAACTAATGAAAAACTGTTTTTT CASSLMMATNEKLFF
13 TRBJ1-4 TRBV5-1 TRBD1 . TGCGCCAGCAAAGCAGGGGGTGAAGAAAAACTGTTTTTT CASKAGGEEKLFF
13 TRBJ1-1 TRBV10-3 . . TGTGCCATCAGTAGAAGGATGAACACTGAAGCTTTCTTT CAISRRMNTEAFF
14 TRBJ1-2 TRBV12-3/TRBV12-4 . . TGTGCCAGCAGTACCCGGGCTGCTTACTATGGCTACACCTTC CASSTRAAYYGYTF
14 TRBJ1-1 TRBV9 . many TGTGCCAGCAGCGAAGACAGCGCTGCCACTGAAGCTTTCTTT CASSEDSAATEAFF
13 TRBJ1-5 TRBV6-5 . . TGTGCCAGCAGTTCAGGGGAGAATCAGCCACAGCATTTT CASSSGENQPQHF
14 TRBJ2-7 TRBV19 TRBD1 many TGTGCCAGTAGCCGTACAGGGGGCGTTTACGAGCAGTACTTC CASSRTGGVYEQYF
12 TRBJ1-5 TRBV11-2 . . TGTGCCAGCAGCTGGTCAGGCGGGCCCCAGCATTTT CASSWSGGPQHF
14 TRBJ1-1 TRBV29-1 TRBD1 . TGCAGCGTGAGCCCGGGACAGGGGAACACTGAAGCTTTCTTT CSVSPGQGNTEAFF
13 TRBJ1-4 TRBV20-1 . . TGCAGTGGTGGAAGAGGGATCAATGAAAAACTGTTTTTT CSGGRGINEKLFF
14 TRBJ1-2 TRBV10-3 TRBD1 many TGTGCCATCAGTGAGTCGGGGACAGGGACAGTCTACACCTTC CAISESGTGTVYTF
14 TRBJ1-1 TRBV4-1 . . TGCGCCAGCAGCCAAGTGGAGGGTGGTACTGAAGCTTTCTTT CASSQVEGGTEAFF
18 TRBJ1-1 TRBV29-1 TRBD1 many TGCAGCGTTGAAGATCTTCCCTACCACAGGGGAGAGAACACTGAAGCTTTCTTT CSVEDLPYHRGENTEAFF
15 TRBJ2-7 TRBV7-2 . . TGTGCCAGCAGCGGGACTCGAACCAGCCCCTACGAGCAGTACTTC CASSGTRTSPYEQYF
12 TRBJ1-1 TRBV24-1 . few TGTGCCACCAGTAATCGGGACACTGAAGCTTTCTTT CATSNRDTEAFF
14 TRBJ2-7 TRBV7-9 TRBD1 many TGTGCCAGCAGCTTCGGGACAGCTGCCTACGAGCAGTACTTC CASSFGTAAYEQYF
15 TRBJ2-5 TRBV5-4 TRBD2 . TGTGCCAGCAGTCGGGACTACCCTCTCGGGGAGACCCAGTACTTC CASSRDYPLGETQYF
14 TRBJ2-5 TRBV7-9 . . TGTGCCAGCAGCTTTTGGGCAGTAAGAGAGACCCAGTACTTC CASSFWAVRETQYF
14 TRBJ2-7 TRBV19 TRBD2 . TGTGCCAGTAGTGGAGCTAGCGGGAGCTACGAGCAGTACTTC CASSGASGSYEQYF
12 TRBJ2-5 TRBV20-1 . many TGCAGTGCTGTGTTGTTTAGCGAGACCCAGTACTTC CSAVLFSETQYF
12 TRBJ2-7 TRBV7-9 . many TGTGCCAGCACCGGCAGGCTCAACGAGCAGTACTTC CASTGRLNEQYF
13 TRBJ2-5 TRBV7-6 . once TGTGCCAGCAGTGAGACTAGTCTAGAGACCCAGTACTTC CASSETSLETQYF
14 TRBJ1-5 TRBV6-1 . . TGTGCCAGCAGTGAAGCGCCTATCGCTCAGCCCCAGCATTTT CASSEAPIAQPQHF
14 TRBJ1-1 TRBV9 . . TGTGCCAGCAGTGAAGAGCAGGAGAACACTGAAGCTTTCTTT CASSEEQENTEAFF
15 TRBJ2-5 TRBV20-1 . few TGCAGTGCTAGAGATAAGATAGGGGGTCAAGAGACCCAGTACTTC CSARDKIGGQETQYF
14 TRBJ2-7 TRBV6-2/TRBV6-3 TRBD1 . TGTGCCAGCGTTCCGGGGACAGGGACCTACGAGCAGTACTTC CASVPGTGTYEQYF
16 TRBJ1-2 TRBV7-2 . . TGTGCCAGCAGCCCGCCCACGGGGAGAGGGCGGCGGGGCTACACCTTC CASSPPTGRGRRGYTF
18 TRBJ2-3 TRBV15 TRBD2 few TGTGCCACCAGCAGAAGGACTAGCGGGAGGGCGGTAGGGGATACGCAGTATTTT CATSRRTSGRAVGDTQYF
14 TRBJ1-6 TRBV19 . many TGTGCCAGCGATCAGGGTTGGGATAATTCACCCCTCCACTTT CASDQGWDNSPLHF
11 TRBJ1-1 TRBV29-1 TRBD1 . TGCAGCGTCCGACCAACCGGGACAGCTATCTTT CSVRPTGTAIF
12 TRBJ1-1 TRBV29-1 TRBD1 . TGCAGCACCGGGACAGGGTTCACTGAAGCTTTCTTT CSTGTGFTEAFF
13 TRBJ1-1 TRBV20-1 . . TGCAGTGCTAGTAGTCTGCCGGGCACTGAAGCTTTCTTT CSASSLPGTEAFF
19 TRBJ2-5 TRBV9 TRBD2 . TGTGCCAGCAGCCAAGGTCTCGGACTAGCGGGATGGTTTCATGAGACCCAGTACTTC CASSQGLGLAGWFHETQYF
14 TRBJ1-2 TRBV10-2 TRBD1 many TGCGCCAGCAGTGAGCCGGGACAGGGGAATGGCTACACCTTC CASSEPGQGNGYTF
11 TRBJ1-2 TRBV29-1 . . TGCAGCTTGTACCGGGATCGTGGCTACACCTTC CSLYRDRGYTF
14 TRBJ1-2 TRBV2 . many TGTGCCAGCAGTCCTGTAGGAGGGAACTATGGCTACACCTTC CASSPVGGNYGYTF
14 TRBJ1-5 TRBV10-3 TRBD1 . TGTGCCAGCAGACAAAACAGGGGGCATCAGCCCCAGCATTTT CASRQNRGHQPQHF
12 TRBJ2-7 TRBV7-2 . . TGCGCCAGCAGCCAAGATGGGGGCCGGCAGTACTTC CASSQDGGRQYF
13 TRBJ2-7 TRBV7-3 . . TGCGCCAGCAGCCAAGACTACAGGGCTGAGCAGTACTTC CASSQDYRAEQYF
14 TRBJ2-7 TRBV12-3/TRBV12-4 . . TGTGCCAGCAGTTTCGCTGGCGTGGCCTACGAGCAGTACTTC CASSFAGVAYEQYF
13 TRBJ2-7 TRBV7-6 . many TGTGCCAGCAGCTTAGAAATAGCCTACGAGCAGTACTTC CASSLEIAYEQYF
16 TRBJ2-7 TRBV7-9 TRBD1 . TGTGCCAGCAGCTCTACTCGGGGACAGGGTTCCTACGAGCAGTACTTC CASSSTRGQGSYEQYF
14 TRBJ1-6 TRBV7-6 TRBD1 many TGTGCCAGCAGTAGGGGGACAGGGCCCTCACCCCTCCACTTT CASSRGTGPSPLHF
15 TRBJ2-7 TRBV9 TRBD2 few TGTGCCAGCAGCGTAGAGGCTAGCGGGAACCACGAGCAGTACTTC CASSVEASGNHEQYF
16 TRBJ2-2 TRBV7-3 TRBD1 few TGTGCCAGCAGCTCGAGCCAGGGGGTCCGCACCGGGGAGCTGTTTTTT CASSSSQGVRTGELFF
15 TRBJ2-7 TRBV11-2 . . TGTGCCAGCAGCTTAGGAGCCAGCGGTCCCTACGAGCAGTACTTC CASSLGASGPYEQYF
14 TRBJ1-2 TRBV24-1 TRBD1 once TGTGCCACCAGTGCCGGAGGACAGGGGGATGGCTACACCTTC CATSAGGQGDGYTF
13 TRBJ2-7 TRBV9 . . TGTGCCAGCAGCGTAGCATTAAATTACGAGCAGTACTTC CASSVALNYEQYF
11 TRBJ1-2 TRBV29-1 . . TGCAGCCCCGGGACCCTAGTGGGCTACACCTTC CSPGTLVGYTF
12 TRBJ1-1 TRBV4-1 TRBD1 . TGTGCCAGCAGCTTCAGGGGGCCTGAAGCTTTCTTT CASSFRGPEAFF
14 TRBJ2-2 TRBV15 . . TGTGCCACCAGCAGAGATGTGGGTGCCGGGGAGCTGTTTTTT CATSRDVGAGELFF
13 TRBJ1-1 TRBV6-5 . . TGTGCCAGCAGTTACTCCCGACAGCTTGAAGCTTTCTTT CASSYSRQLEAFF
12 TRBJ1-1 TRBV7-2 . many TGTGCCAGCAGCTTACAGGGCCCTGAAGCTTTCTTT CASSLQGPEAFF
13 TRBJ1-4 TRBV10-3 . many TGTGCCACGAGGACGGACCCCAATGAAAAACTGTTTTTT CATRTDPNEKLFF
17 TRBJ2-7 TRBV7-9 TRBD1 . TGTGCCAGCAGCTTAGAAGACGGACAGGGCGAAGGGCGCGAGCAGTACTTC CASSLEDGQGEGREQYF
13 TRBJ2-7 TRBV12-3/TRBV12-4 . . TGTGCCAGCAGTTTCGGTCCCCAGTACGAGCAGTACTTC CASSFGPQYEQYF